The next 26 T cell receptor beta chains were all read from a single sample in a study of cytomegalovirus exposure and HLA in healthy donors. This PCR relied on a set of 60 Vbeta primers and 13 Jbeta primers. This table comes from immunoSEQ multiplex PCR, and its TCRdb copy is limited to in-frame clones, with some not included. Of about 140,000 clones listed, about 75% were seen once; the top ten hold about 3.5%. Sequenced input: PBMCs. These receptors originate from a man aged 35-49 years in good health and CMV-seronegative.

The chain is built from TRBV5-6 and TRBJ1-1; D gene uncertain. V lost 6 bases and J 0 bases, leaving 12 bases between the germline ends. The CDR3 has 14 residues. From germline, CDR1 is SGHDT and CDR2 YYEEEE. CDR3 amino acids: CASTTATMNTEAFF. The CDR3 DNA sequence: TGTGCCAGCACCACGGCCACTATGAACACTGAAGCTTTCTTT.

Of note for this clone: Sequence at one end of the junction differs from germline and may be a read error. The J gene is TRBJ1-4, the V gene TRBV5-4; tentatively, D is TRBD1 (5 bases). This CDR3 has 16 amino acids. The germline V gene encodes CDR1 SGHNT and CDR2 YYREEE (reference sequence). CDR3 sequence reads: CASSQLRQGLNEKLFF. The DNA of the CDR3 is TGCGCCAGCAGCCAGTTGAGGCAGGGACTCAATGAAAAACTGTTTTTT.

The CDR3 is CASSLIKSRGHGYTF. The DNA of the CDR3 is TGTGCCAGCAGCTTAATAAAGTCCAGGGGGCATGGCTACACCTTC. The rearrangement uses TRBV7-2 and TRBJ1-2; 8 bases line up with TRBD1. After removal of 2 bases from V and 6 bases from J, the junction contained 8 bases not matched to a gene. Germline V gene data show CDR1 as SGHTA and CDR2 as FQGNSA. The CDR3 is made up of 15 amino acids.

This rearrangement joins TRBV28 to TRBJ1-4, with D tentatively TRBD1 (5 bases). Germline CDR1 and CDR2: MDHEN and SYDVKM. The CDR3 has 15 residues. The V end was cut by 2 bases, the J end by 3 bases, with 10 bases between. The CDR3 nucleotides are TGTGCCAGCAGTTTAGCAGGGCGCTCTAATGAAAAACTGTTTTTT. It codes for CASSLAGRSNEKLFF.

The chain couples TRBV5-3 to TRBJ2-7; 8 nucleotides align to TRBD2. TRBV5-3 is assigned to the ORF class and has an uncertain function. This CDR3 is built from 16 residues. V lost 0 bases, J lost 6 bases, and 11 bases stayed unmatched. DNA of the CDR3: TGTGCCAGAAGCTTGGGACCGGGACTAGGAGGTGGCGAGCAGTACTTC. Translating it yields CARSLGPGLGGGEQYF.

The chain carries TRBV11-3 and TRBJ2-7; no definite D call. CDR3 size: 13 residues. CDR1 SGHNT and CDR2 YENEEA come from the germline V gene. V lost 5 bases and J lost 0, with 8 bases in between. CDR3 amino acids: CASSPGYSYEQYF. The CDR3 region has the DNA TGTGCCAGCAGCCCAGGTTACTCCTACGAGCAGTACTTC.

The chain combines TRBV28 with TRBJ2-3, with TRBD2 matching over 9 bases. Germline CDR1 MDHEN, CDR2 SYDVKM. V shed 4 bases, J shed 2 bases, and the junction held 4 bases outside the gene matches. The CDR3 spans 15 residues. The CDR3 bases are TGTGCCAGCAGTTCTCCTAGCGGGGTCACAGATACGCAGTATTTT. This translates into CASSSPSGVTDTQYF.

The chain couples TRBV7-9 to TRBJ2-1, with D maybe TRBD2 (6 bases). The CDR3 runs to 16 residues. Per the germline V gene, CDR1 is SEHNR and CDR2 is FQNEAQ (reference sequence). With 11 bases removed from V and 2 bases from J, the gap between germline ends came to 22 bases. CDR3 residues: CASRSPGGSTYNEQFF. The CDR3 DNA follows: TGTGCCTCCCGAAGTCCCGGGGGTAGCACCTACAATGAGCAGTTCTTC.

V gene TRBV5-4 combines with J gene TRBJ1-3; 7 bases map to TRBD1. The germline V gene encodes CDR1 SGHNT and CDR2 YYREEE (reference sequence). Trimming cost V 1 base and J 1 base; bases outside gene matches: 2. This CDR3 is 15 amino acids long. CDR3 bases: TGTGCCAGCAGCTTGAACAGGGGTTCTGGAAACACCATATATTTT. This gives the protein CASSLNRGSGNTIYF.

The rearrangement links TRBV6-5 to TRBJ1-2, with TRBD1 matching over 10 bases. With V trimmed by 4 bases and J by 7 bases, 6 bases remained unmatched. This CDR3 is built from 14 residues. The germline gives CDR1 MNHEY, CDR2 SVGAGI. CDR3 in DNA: TGTGCCAGCAGTTCGGGACAGGGGATTCGTGGCTACACCTTC. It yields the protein CASSSGQGIRGYTF.

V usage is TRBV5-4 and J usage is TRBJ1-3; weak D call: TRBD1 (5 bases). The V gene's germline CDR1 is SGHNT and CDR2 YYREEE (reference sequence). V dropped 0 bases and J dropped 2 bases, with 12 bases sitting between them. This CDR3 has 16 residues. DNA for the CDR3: TGTGCCAGCAGCTTGGGGGCGGGGCGCCCTGGAAACACCATATATTTT. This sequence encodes CASSLGAGRPGNTIYF.

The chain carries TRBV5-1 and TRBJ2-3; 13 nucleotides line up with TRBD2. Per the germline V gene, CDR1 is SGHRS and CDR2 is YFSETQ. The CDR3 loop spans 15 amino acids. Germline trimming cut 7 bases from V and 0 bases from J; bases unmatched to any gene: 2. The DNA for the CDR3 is TGCGCCAGCGGGGGACTAGCGGGGAGCACAGATACGCAGTATTTT. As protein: CASGGLAGSTDTQYF.

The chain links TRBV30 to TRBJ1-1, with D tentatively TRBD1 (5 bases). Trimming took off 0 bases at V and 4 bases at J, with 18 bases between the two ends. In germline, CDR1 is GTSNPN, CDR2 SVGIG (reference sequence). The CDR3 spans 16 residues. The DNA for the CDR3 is TGTGCCTGGAGTGTTGGGTGGTTGGAGGGGAGCACTGAAGCTTTCTTT. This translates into CAWSVGWLEGSTEAFF. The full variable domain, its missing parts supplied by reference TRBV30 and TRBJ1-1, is SQTIHQWPATLVQPVGSPLSLECTVEGTSNPNLYWYRQAAGRGLQLLFYSVGIGQISSEVPQNLSASRPQDRQFILSSKKLLLSDSGFYLCAWSVGWLEGSTEAFFGQGTRLTVV.

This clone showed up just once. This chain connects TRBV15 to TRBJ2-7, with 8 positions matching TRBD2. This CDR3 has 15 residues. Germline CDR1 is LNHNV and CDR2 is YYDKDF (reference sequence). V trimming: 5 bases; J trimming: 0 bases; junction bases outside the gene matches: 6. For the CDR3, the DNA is TGTGCCACCAGCCCCAATAGCGGGGTCTCCTACGAGCAGTACTTC. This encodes CATSPNSGVSYEQYF. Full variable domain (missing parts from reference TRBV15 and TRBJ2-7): DAMVIQNPRYQVTQFGKPVTLSCSQTLNHNVMYWYQQKSSQAPKLLFHYYDKDFNNEADTPDNFQSRRPNTSFCFLDIRSPGLGDTAMYLCATSPNSGVSYEQYFGPGTRLTVT.

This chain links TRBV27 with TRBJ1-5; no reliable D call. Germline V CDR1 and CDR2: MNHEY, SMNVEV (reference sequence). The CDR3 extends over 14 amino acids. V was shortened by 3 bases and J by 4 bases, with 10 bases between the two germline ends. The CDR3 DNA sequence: TGTGCCAGCAGTTTTGCCAGGAAAAATCAGCCCCAGCATTTT. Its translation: CASSFARKNQPQHF.

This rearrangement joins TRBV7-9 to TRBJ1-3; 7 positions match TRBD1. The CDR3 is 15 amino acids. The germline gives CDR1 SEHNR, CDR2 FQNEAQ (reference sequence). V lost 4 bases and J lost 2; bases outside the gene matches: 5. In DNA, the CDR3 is TGTGCCAGCAGCTCGGGTCAGGGGGCTGGAAACACCATATATTTT. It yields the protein CASSSGQGAGNTIYF. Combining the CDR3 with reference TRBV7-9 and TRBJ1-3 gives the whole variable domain DTGVSQNPRHKITKRGQNVTFRCDPISEHNRLYWYRQTLGQGPEFLTYFQNEAQLEKSRLLSDRFSAERPKGSFSTLEIQRTEQGDSAMYLCASSSGQGAGNTIYFGEGSWLTVV.

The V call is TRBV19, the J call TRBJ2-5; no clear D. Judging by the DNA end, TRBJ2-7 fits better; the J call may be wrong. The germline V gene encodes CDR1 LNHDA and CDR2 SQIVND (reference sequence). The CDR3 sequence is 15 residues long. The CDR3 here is CASSIKLRSSYEQYF. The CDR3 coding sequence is TGTGCCAGTAGTATAAAACTGAGGAGCTCCTACGAGCAGTACTTC.

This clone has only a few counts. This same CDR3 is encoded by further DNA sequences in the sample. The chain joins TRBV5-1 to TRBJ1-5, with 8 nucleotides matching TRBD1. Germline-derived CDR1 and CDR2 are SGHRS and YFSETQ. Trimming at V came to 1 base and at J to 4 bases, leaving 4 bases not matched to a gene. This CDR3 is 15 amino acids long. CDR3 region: CASSLTGGGNQPQHF. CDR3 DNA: TGCGCCAGCAGCTTGACAGGGGGGGGAAATCAGCCCCAGCATTTT.

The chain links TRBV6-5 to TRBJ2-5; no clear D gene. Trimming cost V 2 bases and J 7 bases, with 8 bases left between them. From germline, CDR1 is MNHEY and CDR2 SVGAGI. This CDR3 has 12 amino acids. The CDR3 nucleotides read TGTGCCAGCAGTTACGGTACGGGGACCCAGTACTTC. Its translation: CASSYGTGTQYF.

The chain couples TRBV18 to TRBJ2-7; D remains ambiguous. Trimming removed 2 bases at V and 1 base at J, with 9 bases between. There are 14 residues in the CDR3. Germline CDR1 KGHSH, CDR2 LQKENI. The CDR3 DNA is TGTGCCAGCTCACCATCTTCAGGATCCTACGAGCAGTACTTC. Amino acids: CASSPSSGSYEQYF.

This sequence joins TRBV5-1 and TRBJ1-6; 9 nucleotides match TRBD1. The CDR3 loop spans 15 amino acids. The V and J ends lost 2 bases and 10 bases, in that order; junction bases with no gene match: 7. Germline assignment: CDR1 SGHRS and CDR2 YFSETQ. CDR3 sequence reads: CASSFAPGTGSPLHF. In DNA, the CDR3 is TGCGCCAGCAGCTTCGCCCCCGGGACAGGGTCACCCCTCCACTTT.

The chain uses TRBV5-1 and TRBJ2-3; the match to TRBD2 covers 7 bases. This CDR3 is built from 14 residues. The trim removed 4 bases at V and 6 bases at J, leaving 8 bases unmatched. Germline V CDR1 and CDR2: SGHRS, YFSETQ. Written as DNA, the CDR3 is TGCGCCAGCAGCGCAGCGGGGCGCGCGGATACGCAGTATTTT. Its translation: CASSAAGRADTQYF. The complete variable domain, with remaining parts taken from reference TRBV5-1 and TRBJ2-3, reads KAGVTQTPRYLIKTRGQQVTLSCSPISGHRSVSWYQQTPGQGLQFLFEYFSETQRNKGNFPGRFSGRQFSNSRSEMNVSTLELGDSALYLCASSAAGRADTQYFGPGTRLTVL.

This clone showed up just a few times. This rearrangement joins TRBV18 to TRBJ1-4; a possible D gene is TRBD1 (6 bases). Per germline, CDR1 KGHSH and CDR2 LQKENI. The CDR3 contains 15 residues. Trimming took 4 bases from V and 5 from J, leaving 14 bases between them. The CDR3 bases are TGTGCCAGCTCACACGGACAGTTTCTGAATGAAAAACTGTTTTTT. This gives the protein CASSHGQFLNEKLFF.

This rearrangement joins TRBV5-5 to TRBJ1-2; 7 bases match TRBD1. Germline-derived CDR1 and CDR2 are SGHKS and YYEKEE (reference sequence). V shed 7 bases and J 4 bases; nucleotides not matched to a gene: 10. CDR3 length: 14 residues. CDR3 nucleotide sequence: TGTGCCAGCTTACCAGGGGGTGGCATCTATGGCTACACCTTC. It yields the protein CASLPGGGIYGYTF.

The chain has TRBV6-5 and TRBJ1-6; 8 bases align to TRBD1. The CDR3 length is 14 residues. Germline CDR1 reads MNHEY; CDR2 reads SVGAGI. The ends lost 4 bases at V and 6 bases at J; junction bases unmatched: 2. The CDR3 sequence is CASSLTGVNSPLHF. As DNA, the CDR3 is TGTGCCAGCAGTTTGACAGGGGTTAATTCACCCCTCCACTTT.

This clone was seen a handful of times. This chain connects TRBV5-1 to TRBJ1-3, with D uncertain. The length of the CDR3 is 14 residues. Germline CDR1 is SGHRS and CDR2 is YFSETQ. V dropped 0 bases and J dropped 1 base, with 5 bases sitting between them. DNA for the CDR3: TGCGCCAGCAGCTTGGCGGGGTCTGGAAACACCATATATTTT. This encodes CASSLAGSGNTIYF. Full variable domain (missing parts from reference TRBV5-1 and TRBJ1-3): KAGVTQTPRYLIKTRGQQVTLSCSPISGHRSVSWYQQTPGQGLQFLFEYFSETQRNKGNFPGRFSGRQFSNSRSEMNVSTLELGDSALYLCASSLAGSGNTIYFGEGSWLTVV.